This T cell receptor beta chain was obtained from a study of cytomegalovirus exposure and HLA in healthy donors. The CDR3 has 15 amino acids. The V gene end was trimmed by 5 bases and the J gene end by 10 bases; junction bases not matched to a gene: 13. Germline V gene data show CDR1 as WSHSY and CDR2 as SAAADI. The PCR was carried out with 60 Vbeta primers and 13 Jbeta primers. Assay: immunoSEQ multiplex PCR; the TCRdb copy retains only in-frame clones and omits some. Of more than 95,000 clones in the sample, about 80% were seen once. This receptor was identified in a woman under 30 in good health and CMV-seropositive. V usage is TRBV10-2 and J usage is TRBJ1-1, with TRBD1 matching over 10 bases. Sequencing was performed on PBMCs. The CDR3 DNA sequence: TGCGCCAGCAGTAGAACCGGGACAGGGGAAGGAGCAGCTTTCTTT. This gives the protein CASSRTGTGEGAAFF.